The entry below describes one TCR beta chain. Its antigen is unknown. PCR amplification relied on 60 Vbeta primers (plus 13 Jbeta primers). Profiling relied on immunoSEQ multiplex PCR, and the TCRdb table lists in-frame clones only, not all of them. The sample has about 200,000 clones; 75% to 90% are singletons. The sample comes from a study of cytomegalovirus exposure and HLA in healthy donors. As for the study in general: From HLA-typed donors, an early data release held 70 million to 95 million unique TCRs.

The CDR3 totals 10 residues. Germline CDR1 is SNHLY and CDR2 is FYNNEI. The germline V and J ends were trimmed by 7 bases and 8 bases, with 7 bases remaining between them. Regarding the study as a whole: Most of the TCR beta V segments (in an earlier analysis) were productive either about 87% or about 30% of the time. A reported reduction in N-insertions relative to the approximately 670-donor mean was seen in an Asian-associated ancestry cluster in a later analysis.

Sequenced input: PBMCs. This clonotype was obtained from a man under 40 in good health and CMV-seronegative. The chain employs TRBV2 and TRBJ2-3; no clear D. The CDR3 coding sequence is TGTGCCAGCATCGTCGGTACGCAGTATTTT. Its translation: CASIVGTQYF.